The 16 T cell receptor beta chains below come from one sample, sequenced in a study of T cell responses to AZD1222 COVID-19 vaccine. TCRdb's table, derived via immunoSEQ multiplex PCR, lists solely in-frame clones and lacks some. The repertoire holds 150,000 or so clones, with 82% as singletons. The specimen comprised peripheral blood, sampled on day 0 of MenACWY control vaccination. These receptors were obtained from an adult in good health.

V usage is TRBV5-1 and J usage is TRBJ2-6; D uncertain. V lost 1 base, J lost 4 bases, and 9 bases lay in between. Germline V gives CDR1 SGHRS, CDR2 YFSETQ. This CDR3 spans 15 amino acids. The CDR3 nucleotides are TGCGCCAGCAGCTTGCCTCTGGTCGGGGCCAACGTCCTGACTTTC. This translates into CASSLPLVGANVLTF.

This rearrangement joins TRBV12-3 or TRBV12-4 to TRBJ1-1; D might be TRBD1 (5 bases). CDR3 size: 13 residues. The ends were cut back, 2 bases at V and 8 bases at J, with 12 bases in the middle. CDR3 protein: CASSLSGGREAFF. The CDR3, as DNA: TGTGCCAGCAGTTTATCCGGGGGGAGGGAAGCTTTCTTT.

The CDR3 nucleotides are TGCGCCAGCAGCCAAGCGCAGGGGTCCTACTACGAGCAGTACGTC. Encoded protein: CASSQAQGSYYEQYV. The chain links TRBV4-1 to TRBJ2-7, with a possible D match to TRBD1 (6 bases). CDR1 and CDR2 (germline): MGHRA, YSYEKL. The CDR3 runs to 15 residues. Trimming left V 1 base short and J 3 bases short, with 13 bases between.

This clone showed up just a few times. This chain links TRBV11-2 with TRBJ2-5; possibly TRBD1 for D (6 bases). V shed 5 bases and J shed 4 bases, with 17 bases lying between them. The CDR3 sequence is 15 residues long. Germline CDR1 SGHAT, CDR2 FQNNGV. CDR3 bases: TGTGCCAGCAGCCGCACCTTCACAGGGTTAGAGACCCAGTACTTC. Translating it yields CASSRTFTGLETQYF.

The V gene is TRBV15, the J gene TRBJ1-1; D gene unclear. The germline V gene encodes CDR1 LNHNV and CDR2 YYDKDF (reference sequence). This CDR3 region has 13 residues. V gave up 0 bases and J gave up 6 bases, with 8 bases separating them. The CDR3 here is CATSRDLAPEAFF. The CDR3 nucleotides read TGTGCCACCAGCAGAGATCTGGCACCTGAAGCTTTCTTT.

The chain joins TRBV7-3 to TRBJ1-1; 7 positions agree with TRBD1. CDR3 length: 13 amino acids. CDR1 is SGHTA and CDR2 is FQGTGA in the germline V gene. J was trimmed by 8 bases and V by 5 bases; bases with no gene match: 8. CDR3 sequence (DNA): TGTGCCAGCAGCCATAACAGGGACAGCGAAGCTTTCTTT. It translates to CASSHNRDSEAFF.

This chain connects TRBV6-5 to TRBJ2-2; 8 bases are a match to TRBD1. This CDR3 region has 14 residues. Germline trimming cut 11 bases from V and 6 bases from J; bases unmatched to any gene: 11. Germline V lookup: CDR1 MNHEY, CDR2 SVGAGI. The CDR3 protein is CAGERTGFPGELFF. The CDR3 nucleotides are TGTGCCGGGGAGCGGACAGGGTTCCCCGGGGAGCTGTTTTTT.

V usage is TRBV28 and J usage is TRBJ2-5, with 15 positions matching TRBD2. CDR1 is MDHEN and CDR2 is SYDVKM in the germline V gene. V gave up 10 bases and J gave up 1 base; unmatched junction bases: 19. The CDR3 sequence is 20 residues long. This CDR3 reads CATGGGVPGLAGGPQETQYF. CDR3 DNA: TGTGCCACCGGTGGGGGAGTCCCGGGACTAGCGGGGGGCCCCCAAGAGACCCAGTACTTC.

This clone turned up a few times. The CDR3 nucleotides are TGCAGCGCCACAGAGAACACCGGGGAGCTGTTTTTT. It codes for CSATENTGELFF. V usage is TRBV29-1 and J usage is TRBJ2-2, with unresolved D. Germline CDR1 and CDR2: SQVTM and ANQGSEA. CDR3 length equals 12 residues. Trimming left V 7 bases short and J 1 base short, with 7 bases between.

This chain uses TRBV6-5 with TRBJ2-1; D unresolved. V gave up 5 bases and J gave up 5 bases, with 4 bases separating them. The CDR3 runs to 11 residues. Germline values: CDR1 MNHEY, CDR2 SVGAGI. This chain's CDR3 is CASSQNNEQFF. The DNA of the CDR3 is TGTGCCAGCAGTCAGAACAATGAGCAGTTCTTC.

The chain uses TRBV25-1 and TRBJ2-5; 9 bases line up with TRBD1. The germline CDR1 and CDR2 sequences are MGHDK and SYGVNS. The CDR3 contains 16 residues. Trimming took 3 bases from V and 1 from J; bases not matched to a gene: 6. DNA of the CDR3: TGTGCCAGCAGTGATCGGGGGACAGGGCCCCAAGAGACCCAGTACTTC. Amino acid sequence: CASSDRGTGPQETQYF.

The J gene is TRBJ2-7, the V gene TRBV6-1, with a weak D call TRBD1 (6 bases). V lost 3 bases, J lost 3 bases, and 9 bases lay in between. This CDR3 contains 13 residues. Germline V gives CDR1 MNHNS, CDR2 SASEGT. Here the CDR3 DNA reads TGTGCCAGCAGTGAGCAACAGGGCTACGAGCAGTACGTC. It codes for CASSEQQGYEQYV.

This sequence joins TRBV5-1 and TRBJ1-2; 9 bases line up with TRBD1. Germline V gene data show CDR1 as SGHRS and CDR2 as YFSETQ. J was trimmed by 7 bases and V by 4 bases; bases with no gene match: 8. The CDR3 consists of 14 residues. CDR3 DNA sequence: TGCGCCAGCAGCATCGACAGGGGGGCAGCTGGCTACACCTTC. This encodes CASSIDRGAAGYTF. The full variable domain, its missing parts supplied by reference TRBV5-1 and TRBJ1-2, is KAGVTQTPRYLIKTRGQQVTLSCSPISGHRSVSWYQQTPGQGLQFLFEYFSETQRNKGNFPGRFSGRQFSNSRSEMNVSTLELGDSALYLCASSIDRGAAGYTFGSGTRLTVV.

The J gene is TRBJ2-4, the V gene TRBV28; D is possibly TRBD1 (6 bases). V shed 5 bases and J shed 0 bases, with 14 bases lying between them. The germline gives CDR1 MDHEN, CDR2 SYDVKM. The CDR3 is 16 amino acids. The CDR3 region is CASSPRTDLAKNIQYF. As DNA, the CDR3 is TGTGCCAGCAGTCCTCGGACAGACCTAGCCAAAAACATTCAGTACTTC.

This chain connects TRBV5-1 to TRBJ2-2; D remains unclear. The CDR3 sequence is 16 residues long. The V and J ends lost 0 bases and 5 bases respectively, with 14 bases between them. CDR1 and CDR2 from the germline V gene are SGHRS and YFSETQ. CDR3 bases: TGCGCCAGCAGCTTGGAGGTCTGGGGTAGGACCGGGGAGCTGTTTTTT. This sequence encodes CASSLEVWGRTGELFF.

This clone was observed a single time. The CDR3 nucleotides read TGTGCCACCAGCAAGGTCAGCCTCAATGAGCAGTTCTTC. Translated: CATSKVSLNEQFF. The V gene is TRBV15, the J gene TRBJ2-1; D gene ambiguous. CDR1 and CDR2 from the germline V gene are LNHNV and YYDKDF (reference sequence). V gave up 4 bases and J gave up 6 bases, with 10 bases separating them. The CDR3 contains 13 residues.